The entry below describes one TCR beta chain. Plated together were some 200,000 CFSE-labeled responder cells and some 200,000 irradiated, violet-dye-labeled stimulator cells. The reaction was completed, and proliferating CFSE-low CD3+CD4+ and CD3+CD8+ responders were then sorted. This CDR3 has 11 residues. CDR1 is SNHLY, CDR2 FYNNEI, per germline. Only in-frame clones appear in the TCRdb table, and some are missing; sequencing was by immunoSEQ multiplex PCR. The sample includes thousands of clones, 33% of them seen just once. This specimen comes from a study of graft-versus-host responses after intestinal transplantation. Study as a whole: Transplants given to recipients were multivisceral, liver-intestinal, or isolated intestinal.

Overall study results and limits: The authors found GvH clones in recipient marrow, some appearing first in ileum or blood.

The chain is built from TRBV2 and TRBJ2-2; D is ambiguous. This specimen was alloreactive CD8+ T cells from a mixed lymphocyte reaction culture, taken before transplantation. Subset of the sample: CFSE-low proliferating T cells sorted from approximately six-day pre-transplant mixed lymphocyte reaction (GvH or HvG direction). This receptor was identified in a human patient who was an organ donor for intestinal transplantation. The CDR3 is CSSGNTGELFF. As DNA, the CDR3 is TGTTCTTCAGGGAACACCGGGGAGCTGTTTTTT.